The subject of this entry is one T cell receptor (beta chain). Its antigen is as yet unknown. Stable Graves' hyperthyroidism denoted no ophthalmopathy progression over 18 months. Each diagnosis drew on symptoms, thyroxine, TRAb, thyroid ultrasound and orbital computed tomography findings. Source material for PBMCs was 10 ml fresh peripheral blood. This sample is part of a study of T cells in Graves' hyperthyroidism and ophthalmopathy. Broader study findings: Ophthalmopathy was distinguished from stable hyperthyroidism by 13 V-J signatures.

Researchers amplified the TCR beta CDR3 regions from RNA transcripts. In the first-round RT-PCR of the TCR CDR3, the HTBI primer set was used. TCRdb called the multiplex PCR reads again in MiXCR, with one record for every CDR3 protein. The sample lists under 350,000 distinct CDR3 sequences; around 15% were seen once. The CDR3 contains 12 residues. V lost 7 bases and J lost 7, with 11 bases in between. The sample consisted of blood. V usage is TRBV12-3 or TRBV12-4 and J usage is TRBJ1-5; D remains ambiguous. The receptor was derived from a woman aged 40 to 55 with Graves' hyperthyroidism. The CDR3 nucleotides are TGTGCCAGCACCTCCTCTGGGCAGCCCCAGCATTTT. Its protein is CASTSSGQPQHF.